Listed below are T cell receptor beta chains from one sample, sequenced in a study of blood T cell repertoires in COVID-19. Here immunoSEQ multiplex PCR was the method, and the copy in TCRdb shows in-frame clones only, minus some. The sample includes around 280,000 clones, around 89% of them seen just once. Sequenced input: PBMCs or T cells enriched from blood (not recorded which). The receptor set was obtained from a woman aged 18-35 years with acute COVID-19. Each CDR3 is given with its conserved first and last residue. Clone size appears in some rows only: once, few, many, or a class for an expanded clone.

clone_size,v_call,j_call,cdr3_aa
NA,TRBV27,TRBJ1-1,CASIPLDRGRNTEAFF
NA,TRBV28,TRBJ2-7,CASSPDRREQYF
NA,TRBV7-8,TRBJ2-4,CASSFSAGDIQYF
NA,TRBV4-2,TRBJ2-1,CASSQLTGGYSYNEQFF
NA,TRBV5-5,TRBJ1-5,CASSSGTGSLSQPQHF
NA,TRBV28,TRBJ2-7,CASSLLRGSSYEQYF
NA,TRBV30,TRBJ1-6,CAWSVGTGRWRNNSPLHF
NA,TRBV29-1,TRBJ2-7,CSVKTGQHYEQYF
NA,TRBV5-1,TRBJ2-3,CASSLGSGTTDTQYF
NA,TRBV6-5,TRBJ1-2,CASSYRTGSSYGYTF
NA,TRBV11-2,TRBJ1-1,CASSLQAYTEAFF
NA,TRBV7-9,TRBJ2-7,CASSQIRDRGHEQYF
NA,TRBV6-1,TRBJ1-2,CASSEAKTGWHGYTF
NA,TRBV5-1,TRBJ1-4,CASSSTSGNEKLFF
NA,TRBV19,TRBJ2-1,CASSTVNEQFF
NA,TRBV4-1,TRBJ1-2,CASSQERGGGDYGYTF
NA,TRBV4-1,TRBJ2-7,CASSPPGLFYEQYF
once,TRBV29-1,TRBJ2-1,CSVKDRVQNEQFF
NA,TRBV25-1,TRBJ2-3,CASSEIAGVTDTQYF
NA,TRBV18,TRBJ1-6,CASSPAGGVDSPLHF
NA,TRBV6-9,TRBJ1-6,CAVLRQGHNSPLHF
NA,TRBV28,TRBJ2-6,CASSGVSGANVLTF
NA,TRBV4-1,TRBJ2-7,CASSHYFAQSSYEQYF
NA,TRBV5-1,TRBJ2-5,CASSLGLAGDIQETQYF
NA,TRBV29-1,TRBJ2-1,CSVEGTSLGARDEQFF
NA,TRBV12-3/TRBV12-4,TRBJ2-1,CASSPTGNEQFF
NA,TRBV28,TRBJ2-2,CASSFQRVNTGELFF
NA,TRBV4-2,TRBJ1-2,CASSPSRAADYGYTF
NA,TRBV7-9,TRBJ2-3,CASRGTSSTDTQYF
NA,TRBV11-2,TRBJ1-2,CASSYRDSLPLYGYTF
NA,TRBV5-4,TRBJ2-5,CASSETVLAGGPRETQYF
NA,TRBV5-1,TRBJ1-6,CASSWGGSYNSPLHF
NA,TRBV11-2,TRBJ1-1,CASSRRQLNTEAFF
NA,TRBV3-1/TRBV3-2,TRBJ1-1,CASSHRRGEAFF
NA,TRBV6-5,TRBJ1-6,CASRDDRGLNSPLHF
NA,TRBV5-1,TRBJ2-1,CASSITGQGVNEQFF
NA,TRBV25-1,TRBJ2-1,CASSESERDRANEQFF
NA,TRBV4-3,TRBJ2-1,CASSQGSSRYNEQFF
NA,TRBV11-2,TRBJ1-2,CASSLEGALGYTF
NA,TRBV11-2,TRBJ2-1,CASSPGWYNEQFF
NA,TRBV5-5,TRBJ2-3,CASYPARGMSTDTQYF
NA,TRBV20-1,TRBJ2-3,CSASDTQYF
NA,TRBV27,TRBJ2-5,CASSSGRALGPQETQYF
NA,TRBV7-9,TRBJ1-1,CASSSRTGPRRTEAFF
NA,TRBV4-1,TRBJ1-4,CASSQLQGATNEKLFF
NA,TRBV2,TRBJ1-3,CASSRQGVGNTIYF
NA,TRBV25-1,TRBJ2-1,CASSEGGGGFTYNEQFF
NA,TRBV5-1,TRBJ1-3,CASSLAASSGNTIYF
few,TRBV27,TRBJ2-7,CASSRSSAGAVHEQYF
NA,TRBV11-3,TRBJ1-1,CASSPGQGTEAFF
few,TRBV10-1,TRBJ2-3,CASSRTSGPPDTQYF
NA,TRBV5-5,TRBJ1-2,CASSPRGGGLHYGYTF
NA,TRBV4-1,TRBJ2-4,CASSQAGTDNIQYF
NA,TRBV27,TRBJ1-5,CASSPRGTGNFQPQHF
NA,TRBV6-2/TRBV6-3,TRBJ2-7,CASSRTSGSYEQYF
NA,TRBV3-1/TRBV3-2,TRBJ2-7,CASSQVRTGAYEQYF